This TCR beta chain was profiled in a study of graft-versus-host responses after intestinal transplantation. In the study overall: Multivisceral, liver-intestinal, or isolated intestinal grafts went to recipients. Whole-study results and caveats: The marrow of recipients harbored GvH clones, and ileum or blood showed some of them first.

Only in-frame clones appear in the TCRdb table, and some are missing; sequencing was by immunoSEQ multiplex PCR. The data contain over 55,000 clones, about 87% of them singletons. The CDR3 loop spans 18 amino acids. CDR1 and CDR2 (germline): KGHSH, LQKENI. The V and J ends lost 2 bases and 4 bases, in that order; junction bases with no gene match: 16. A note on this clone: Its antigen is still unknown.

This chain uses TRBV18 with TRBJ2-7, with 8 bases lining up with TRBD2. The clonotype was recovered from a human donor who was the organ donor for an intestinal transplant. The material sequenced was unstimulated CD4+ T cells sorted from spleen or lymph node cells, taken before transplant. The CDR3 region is CASSPGTSRGGGPYEQYV. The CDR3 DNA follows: TGTGCCAGCTCACCAGGAACATCTCGTGGCGGGGGGCCTTACGAGCAGTACGTC.